This note documents a single TCR beta chain sequence. Its antigen remains unidentified. Measured with immunoSEQ multiplex PCR; TCRdb has only the in-frame clones, and not every one. The data hold fewer than 75,000 clones, with roughly 84% observed a single time. Per germline, CDR1 SGDLS and CDR2 YYNGEE. Trimming shortened V by 0 bases and J by 3 bases, and 8 bases separated the two germline ends. CDR3 length equals 14 residues. The entry originates in a study of T cells in localized non-small cell lung cancer. Whole-study results and caveats: Higher blood T cell density went with longer overall survival.

The specimen comprised peripheral blood, sampled before any cancer treatment. This clonotype was sampled from a female donor over 55 with stage I lung adenocarcinoma. The chain employs TRBV9 and TRBJ2-3, with D possibly matching TRBD2 (6 bases). The CDR3 protein is CASSVGGTTDTQYF. For the CDR3, the DNA is TGTGCCAGCAGCGTAGGGGGGACTACAGATACGCAGTATTTT.